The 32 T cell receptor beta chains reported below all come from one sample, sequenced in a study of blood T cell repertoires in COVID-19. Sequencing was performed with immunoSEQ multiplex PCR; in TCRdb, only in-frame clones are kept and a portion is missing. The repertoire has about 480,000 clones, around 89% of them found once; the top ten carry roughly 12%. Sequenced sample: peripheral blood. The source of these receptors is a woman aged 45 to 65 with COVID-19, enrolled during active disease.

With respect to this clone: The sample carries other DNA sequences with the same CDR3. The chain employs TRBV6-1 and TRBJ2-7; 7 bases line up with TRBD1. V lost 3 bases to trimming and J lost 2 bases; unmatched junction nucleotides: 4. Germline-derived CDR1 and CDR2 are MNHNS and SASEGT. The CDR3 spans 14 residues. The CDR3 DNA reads TGTGCCAGCAGTGAGTACAGGGGACCCTACGAGCAGTACTTC. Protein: CASSEYRGPYEQYF.

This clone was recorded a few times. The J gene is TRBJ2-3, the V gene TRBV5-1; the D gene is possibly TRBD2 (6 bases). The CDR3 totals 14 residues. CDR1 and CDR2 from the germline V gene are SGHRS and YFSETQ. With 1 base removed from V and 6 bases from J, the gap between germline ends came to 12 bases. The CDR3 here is CASSLTAGRDTQYF. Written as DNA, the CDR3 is TGCGCCAGCAGCTTGACAGCAGGGAGGGATACGCAGTATTTT.

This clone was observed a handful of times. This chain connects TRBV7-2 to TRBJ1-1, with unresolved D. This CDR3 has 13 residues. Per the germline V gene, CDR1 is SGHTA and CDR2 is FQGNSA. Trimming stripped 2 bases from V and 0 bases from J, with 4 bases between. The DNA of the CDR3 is TGTGCCAGCAGCTTATATCTGAACACTGAAGCTTTCTTT. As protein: CASSLYLNTEAFF.

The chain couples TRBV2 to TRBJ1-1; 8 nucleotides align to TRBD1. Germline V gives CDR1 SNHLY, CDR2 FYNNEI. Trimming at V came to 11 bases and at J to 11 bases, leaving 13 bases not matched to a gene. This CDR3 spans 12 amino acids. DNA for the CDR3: TGTGCCTCCCCCGGGGCAGGGGGCGACGCTTTCTTT. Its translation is CASPGAGGDAFF.

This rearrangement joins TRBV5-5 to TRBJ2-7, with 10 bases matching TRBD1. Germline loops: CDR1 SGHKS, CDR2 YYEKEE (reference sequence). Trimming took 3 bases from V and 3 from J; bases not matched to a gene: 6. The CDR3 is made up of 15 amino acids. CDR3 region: CASSSKTGGFYEQYF. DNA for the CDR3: TGTGCCAGCAGCTCAAAGACAGGGGGCTTCTACGAGCAGTACTTC.

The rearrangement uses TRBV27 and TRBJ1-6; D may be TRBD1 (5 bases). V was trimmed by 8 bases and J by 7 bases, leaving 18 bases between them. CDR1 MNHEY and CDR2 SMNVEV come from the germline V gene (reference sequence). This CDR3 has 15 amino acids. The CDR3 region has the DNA TGTGCCAGCCGCCCCCGACAGTACACCAATTCACCCCTCCACTTT. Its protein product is CASRPRQYTNSPLHF.

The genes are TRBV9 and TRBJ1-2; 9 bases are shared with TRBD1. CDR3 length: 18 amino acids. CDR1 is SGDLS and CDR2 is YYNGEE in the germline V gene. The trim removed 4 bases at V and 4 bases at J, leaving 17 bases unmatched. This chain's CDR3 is CASSPGRGQGIRGYGYTF. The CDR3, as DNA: TGTGCCAGCAGCCCCGGGCGGGGACAGGGAATTCGAGGCTATGGCTACACCTTC.

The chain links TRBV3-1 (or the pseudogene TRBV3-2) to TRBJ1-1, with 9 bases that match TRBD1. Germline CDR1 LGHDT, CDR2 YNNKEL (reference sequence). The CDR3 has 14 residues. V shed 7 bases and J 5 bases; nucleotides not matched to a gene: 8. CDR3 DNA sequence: TGTGCCAGCAAGCAGGGGACAGGGAAAACTGAAGCTTTCTTT. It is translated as CASKQGTGKTEAFF.

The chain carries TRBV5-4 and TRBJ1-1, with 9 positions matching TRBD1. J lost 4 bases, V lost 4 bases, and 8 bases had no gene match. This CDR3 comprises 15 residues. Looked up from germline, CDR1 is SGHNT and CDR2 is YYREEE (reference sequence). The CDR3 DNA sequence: TGTGCCAGCAGCCCTAGGACAGGGGTTGCCACTGAAGCTTTCTTT. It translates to CASSPRTGVATEAFF.

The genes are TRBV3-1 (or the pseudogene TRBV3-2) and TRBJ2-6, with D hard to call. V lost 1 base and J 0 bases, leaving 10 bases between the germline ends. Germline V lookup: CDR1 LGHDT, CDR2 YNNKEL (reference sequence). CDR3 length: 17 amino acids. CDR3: CASSQADYNSGANVLTF. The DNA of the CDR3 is TGTGCCAGCAGCCAAGCAGATTATAACTCTGGGGCCAACGTCCTGACTTTC.

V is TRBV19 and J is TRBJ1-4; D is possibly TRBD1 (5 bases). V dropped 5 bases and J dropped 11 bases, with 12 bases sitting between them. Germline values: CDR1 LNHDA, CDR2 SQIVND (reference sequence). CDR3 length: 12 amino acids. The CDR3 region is CASSAGTVKLFF. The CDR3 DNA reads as TGTGCCAGTAGTGCCGGGACTGTGAAACTGTTTTTT.

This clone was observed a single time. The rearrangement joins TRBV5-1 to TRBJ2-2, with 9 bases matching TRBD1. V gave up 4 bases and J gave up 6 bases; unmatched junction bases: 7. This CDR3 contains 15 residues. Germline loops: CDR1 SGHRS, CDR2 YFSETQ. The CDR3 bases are TGCGCCAGCAGCCCACGACAGGGGGAACCCGGGGAGCTGTTTTTT. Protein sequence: CASSPRQGEPGELFF.

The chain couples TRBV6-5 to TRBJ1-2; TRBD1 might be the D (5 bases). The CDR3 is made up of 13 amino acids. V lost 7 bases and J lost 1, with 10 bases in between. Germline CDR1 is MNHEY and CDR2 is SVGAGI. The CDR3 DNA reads TGTGCCAGCAAGACAGAGTTTAACTATGGCTACACCTTC. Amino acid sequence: CASKTEFNYGYTF.

The CDR3 DNA is TGTGCCAGCAGTTTACCCCGGTTGCGACAGGGCATAAGTGGAACTAATGAAAAACTGTTTTTT. Protein sequence: CASSLPRLRQGISGTNEKLFF. The rearrangement uses TRBV28 and TRBJ1-4; 7 bases agree with TRBD1. The CDR3 totals 21 residues. Germline V CDR1 and CDR2: MDHEN, SYDVKM. Trimming at V came to 2 bases and at J to 1 base, leaving 19 bases not matched to a gene.

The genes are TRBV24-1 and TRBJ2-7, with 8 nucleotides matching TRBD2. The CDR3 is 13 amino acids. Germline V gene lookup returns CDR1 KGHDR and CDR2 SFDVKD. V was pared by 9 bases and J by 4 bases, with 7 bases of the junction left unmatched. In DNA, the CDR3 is TGTGCCACCTCGGGAGGGCCTGGGTACGAGCAGTACTTC. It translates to CATSGGPGYEQYF.

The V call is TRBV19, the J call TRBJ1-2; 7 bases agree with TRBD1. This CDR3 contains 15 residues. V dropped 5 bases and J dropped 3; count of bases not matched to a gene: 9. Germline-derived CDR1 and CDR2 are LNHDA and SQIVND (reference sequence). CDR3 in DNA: TGTGCCAGTAGTCCACAGGGGACTCTAGACTATGGCTACACCTTC. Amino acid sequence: CASSPQGTLDYGYTF. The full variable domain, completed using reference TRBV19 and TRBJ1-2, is DGGITQSPKYLFRKEGQNVTLSCEQNLNHDAMYWYRQDPGQGLRLIYYSQIVNDFQKGDIAEGYSVSREKKESFPLTVTSAQKNPTAFYLCASSPQGTLDYGYTFGSGTRLTVV.

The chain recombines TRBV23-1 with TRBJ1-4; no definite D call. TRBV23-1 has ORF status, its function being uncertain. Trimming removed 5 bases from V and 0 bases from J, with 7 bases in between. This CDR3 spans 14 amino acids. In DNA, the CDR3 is TGCGCCAGCAGTTATCCAGCAACTAATGAAAAACTGTTTTTT. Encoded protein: CASSYPATNEKLFF.

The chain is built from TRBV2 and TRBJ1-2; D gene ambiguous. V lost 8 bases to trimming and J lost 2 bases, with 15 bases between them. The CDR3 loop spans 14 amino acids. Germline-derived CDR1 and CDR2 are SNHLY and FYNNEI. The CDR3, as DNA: TGTGCCAGCCGCCCCCAGGCTTTCAACTATGGCTACACCTTC. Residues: CASRPQAFNYGYTF.

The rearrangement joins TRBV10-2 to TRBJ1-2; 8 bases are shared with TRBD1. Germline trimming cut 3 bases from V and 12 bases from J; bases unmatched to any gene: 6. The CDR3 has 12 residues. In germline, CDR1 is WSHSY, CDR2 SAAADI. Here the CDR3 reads CASSEGTGGHTF. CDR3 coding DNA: TGCGCCAGCAGTGAAGGTACAGGGGGACACACCTTC.

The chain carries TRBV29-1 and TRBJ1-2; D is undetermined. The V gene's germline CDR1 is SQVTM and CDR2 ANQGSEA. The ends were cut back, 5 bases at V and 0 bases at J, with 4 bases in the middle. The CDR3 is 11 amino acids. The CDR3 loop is CSVSANYGYTF. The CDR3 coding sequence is TGCAGCGTTTCAGCTAACTATGGCTACACCTTC. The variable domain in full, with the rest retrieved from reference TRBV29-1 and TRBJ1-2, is SAVISQKPSRDICQRGTSLTIQCQVDSQVTMMFWYRQQPGQSLTLIATANQGSEATYESGFVIDKFPISRPNLTFSTLTVSNMSPEDSSIYLCSVSANYGYTFGSGTRLTVV.

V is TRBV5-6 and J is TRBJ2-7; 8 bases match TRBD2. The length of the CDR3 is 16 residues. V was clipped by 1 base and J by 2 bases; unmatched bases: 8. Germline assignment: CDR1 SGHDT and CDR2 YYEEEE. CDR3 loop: CASSLRGGGFTYEQYF. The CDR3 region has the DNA TGTGCCAGCAGCTTGCGGGGCGGGGGGTTTACCTACGAGCAGTACTTC.

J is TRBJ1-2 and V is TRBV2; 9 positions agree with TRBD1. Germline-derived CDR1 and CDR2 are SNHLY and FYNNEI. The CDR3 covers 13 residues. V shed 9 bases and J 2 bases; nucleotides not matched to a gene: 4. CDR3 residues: CASWDRANYGYTF. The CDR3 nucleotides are TGTGCCAGTTGGGACAGGGCCAACTATGGCTACACCTTC.

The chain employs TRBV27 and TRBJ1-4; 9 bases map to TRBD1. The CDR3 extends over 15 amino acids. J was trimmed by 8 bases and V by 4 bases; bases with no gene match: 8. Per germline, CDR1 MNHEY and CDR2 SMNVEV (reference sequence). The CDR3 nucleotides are TGTGCCAGCAGTTCACAGGGGGCAGGGGAAGAAAAACTGTTTTTT. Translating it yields CASSSQGAGEEKLFF.

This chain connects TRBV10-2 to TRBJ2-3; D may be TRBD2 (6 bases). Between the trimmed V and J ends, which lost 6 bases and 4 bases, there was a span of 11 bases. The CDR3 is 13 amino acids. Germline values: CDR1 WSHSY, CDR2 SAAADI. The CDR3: CASSAGHPDTQYF. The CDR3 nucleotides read TGCGCCAGCAGCGCGGGGCATCCAGATACGCAGTATTTT.

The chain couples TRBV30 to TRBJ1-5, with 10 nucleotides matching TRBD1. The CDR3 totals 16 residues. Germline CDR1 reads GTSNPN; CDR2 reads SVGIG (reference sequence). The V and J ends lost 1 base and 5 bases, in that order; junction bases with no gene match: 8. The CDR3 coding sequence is TGTGCCTGGAGTGCGGGACAGGGGAGGTTGGATCAGCCCCAGCATTTT. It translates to CAWSAGQGRLDQPQHF.

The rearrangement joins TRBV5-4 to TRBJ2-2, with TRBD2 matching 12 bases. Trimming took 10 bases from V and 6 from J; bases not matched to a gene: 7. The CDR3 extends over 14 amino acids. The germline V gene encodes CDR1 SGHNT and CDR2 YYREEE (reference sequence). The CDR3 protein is CAARLAGEAGELFF. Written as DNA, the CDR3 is TGTGCCGCCCGACTAGCGGGGGAGGCCGGGGAGCTGTTTTTT.

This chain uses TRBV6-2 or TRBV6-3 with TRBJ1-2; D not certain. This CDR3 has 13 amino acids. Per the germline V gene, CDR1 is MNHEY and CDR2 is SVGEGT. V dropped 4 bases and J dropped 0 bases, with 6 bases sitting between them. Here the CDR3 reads CASSSLSNYGYTF. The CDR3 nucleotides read TGTGCCAGCAGTTCTCTGTCTAACTATGGCTACACCTTC.

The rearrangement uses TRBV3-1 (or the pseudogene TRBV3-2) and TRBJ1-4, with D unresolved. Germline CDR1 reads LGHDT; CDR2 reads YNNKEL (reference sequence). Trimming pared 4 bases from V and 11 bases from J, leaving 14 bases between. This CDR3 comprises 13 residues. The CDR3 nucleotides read TGTGCCAGCAGCCCCGCGGGGAGAGATAAACTGTTTTTT. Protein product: CASSPAGRDKLFF.

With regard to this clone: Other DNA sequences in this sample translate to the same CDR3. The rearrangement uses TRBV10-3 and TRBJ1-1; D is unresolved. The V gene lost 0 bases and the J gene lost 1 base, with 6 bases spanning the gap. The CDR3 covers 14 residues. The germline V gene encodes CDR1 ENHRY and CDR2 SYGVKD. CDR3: CAISESRGNTEAFF. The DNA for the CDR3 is TGTGCCATCAGTGAGTCGAGAGGGAACACTGAAGCTTTCTTT.

The CDR3 spells CATSDFVAGRQETQYF. As DNA, the CDR3 is TGTGCCACCAGTGATTTTGTGGCAGGGCGACAAGAGACCCAGTACTTC. The gene calls are TRBV24-1 and TRBJ2-5, with a weak D call TRBD1 (5 bases). The CDR3 extends over 16 amino acids. Between the trimmed V and J ends, which lost 1 base and 2 bases, there was a span of 13 bases. CDR1 is KGHDR and CDR2 is SFDVKD in the germline V gene.

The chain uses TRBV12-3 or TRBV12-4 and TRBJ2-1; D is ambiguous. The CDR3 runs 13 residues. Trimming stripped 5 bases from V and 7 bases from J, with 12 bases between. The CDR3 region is CASSPHSQNEQFF. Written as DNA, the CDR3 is TGTGCCAGCAGTCCCCATAGTCAAAATGAGCAGTTCTTC.

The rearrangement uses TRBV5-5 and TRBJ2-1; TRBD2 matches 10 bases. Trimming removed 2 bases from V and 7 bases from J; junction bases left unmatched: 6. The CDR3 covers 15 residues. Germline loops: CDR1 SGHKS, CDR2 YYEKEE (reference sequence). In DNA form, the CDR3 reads TGTGCCAGCAGCTTTAGCGGGGGGCCGCAAAATGAGCAGTTCTTC. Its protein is CASSFSGGPQNEQFF.